This T cell receptor beta chain was profiled in a study of technical replicates of blood from a handful of donors. Germline values: CDR1 SGHAT, CDR2 FQNNGV. The CDR3 spans 15 residues. Trimming took 5 bases from V and 4 from J, leaving 16 bases between them. Produced via immunoSEQ multiplex PCR; TCRdb's table is partial and in-frame only. This repertoire shows around 49,000 clones, around 96% found once; its top ten account for under 0.45%. This clone was counted between two and nine times. V gene TRBV11-2 combines with J gene TRBJ2-3; a possible D gene is TRBD1 (5 bases). The sequenced sample consisted of T cells isolated from PBMCs. The origin of this receptor is a human donor in good health. The CDR3 protein is CASSPSGFAADTQYF. The DNA of the CDR3 is TGTGCCAGCAGCCCCTCAGGGTTTGCCGCAGATACGCAGTATTTT.